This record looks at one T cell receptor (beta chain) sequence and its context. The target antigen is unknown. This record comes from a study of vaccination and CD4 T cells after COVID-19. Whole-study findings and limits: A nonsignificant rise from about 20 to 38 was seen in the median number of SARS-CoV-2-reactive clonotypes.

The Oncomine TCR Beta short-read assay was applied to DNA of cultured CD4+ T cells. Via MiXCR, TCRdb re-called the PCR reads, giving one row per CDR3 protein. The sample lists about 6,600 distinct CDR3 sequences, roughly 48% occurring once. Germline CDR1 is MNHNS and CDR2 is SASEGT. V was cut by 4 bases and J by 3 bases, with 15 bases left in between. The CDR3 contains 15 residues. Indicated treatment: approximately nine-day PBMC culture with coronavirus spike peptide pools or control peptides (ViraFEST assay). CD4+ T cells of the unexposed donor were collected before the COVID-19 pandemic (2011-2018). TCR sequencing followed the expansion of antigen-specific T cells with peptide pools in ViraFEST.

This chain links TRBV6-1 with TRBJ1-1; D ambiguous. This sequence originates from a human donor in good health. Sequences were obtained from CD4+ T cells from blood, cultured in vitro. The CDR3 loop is CASSARHLRDTEAFF. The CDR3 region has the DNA TGTGCCAGCAGTGCGCGACACTTGCGGGACACTGAAGCTTTCTTT.